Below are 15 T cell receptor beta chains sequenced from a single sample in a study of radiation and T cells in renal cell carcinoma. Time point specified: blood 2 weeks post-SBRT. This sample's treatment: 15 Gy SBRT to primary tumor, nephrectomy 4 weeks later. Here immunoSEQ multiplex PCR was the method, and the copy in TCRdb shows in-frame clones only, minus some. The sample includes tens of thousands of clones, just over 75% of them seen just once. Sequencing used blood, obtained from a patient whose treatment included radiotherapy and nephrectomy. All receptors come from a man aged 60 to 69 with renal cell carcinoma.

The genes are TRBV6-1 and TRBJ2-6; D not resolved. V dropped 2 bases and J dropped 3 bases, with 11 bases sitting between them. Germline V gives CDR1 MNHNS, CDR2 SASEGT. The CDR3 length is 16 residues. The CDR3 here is CASSELAPYGANVLTF. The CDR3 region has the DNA TGTGCCAGCAGTGAACTTGCCCCTTATGGGGCCAACGTCCTGACTTTC.

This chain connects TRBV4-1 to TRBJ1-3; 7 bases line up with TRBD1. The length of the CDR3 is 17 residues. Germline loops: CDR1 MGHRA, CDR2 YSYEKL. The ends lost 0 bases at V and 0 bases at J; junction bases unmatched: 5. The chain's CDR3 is CASSQDPGGSSGNTIYF. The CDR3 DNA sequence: TGCGCCAGCAGCCAAGATCCAGGGGGTAGCTCTGGAAACACCATATATTTT.

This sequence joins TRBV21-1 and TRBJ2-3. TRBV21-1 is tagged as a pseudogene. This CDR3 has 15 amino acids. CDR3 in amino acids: CASSQSLPVPDTQYF. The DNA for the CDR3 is TGTGCCAGCAGCCAGTCACTCCCAGTACCAGATACGCAGTATTTT.

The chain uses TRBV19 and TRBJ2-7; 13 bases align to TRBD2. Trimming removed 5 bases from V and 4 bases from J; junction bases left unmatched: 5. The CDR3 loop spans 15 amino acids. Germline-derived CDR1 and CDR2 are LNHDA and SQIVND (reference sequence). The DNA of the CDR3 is TGTGCCAGTAGTGCCACTAGCGGGGGGGCGTACGAGCAGTACTTC. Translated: CASSATSGGAYEQYF.

CDR3 region: CASKETSGGAGVELFF. CDR3 bases: TGTGCCAGCAAGGAGACTAGCGGGGGGGCCGGCGTTGAGCTGTTTTTT. V gene TRBV7-2 combines with J gene TRBJ2-2, with TRBD2 identical over 14 bases. V shed 7 bases and J 11 bases; nucleotides not matched to a gene: 12. The CDR3 consists of 16 residues. Germline-derived CDR1 and CDR2 are SGHTA and FQGNSA.

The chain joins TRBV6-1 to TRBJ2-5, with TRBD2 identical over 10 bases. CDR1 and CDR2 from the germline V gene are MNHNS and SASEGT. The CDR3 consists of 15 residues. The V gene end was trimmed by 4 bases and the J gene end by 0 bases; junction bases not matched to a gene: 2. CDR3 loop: CASSGSGGYQETQYF. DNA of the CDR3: TGTGCCAGCAGTGGTAGCGGGGGGTACCAAGAGACCCAGTACTTC.

DNA for the CDR3: TGTGCCAGTAGTATCCCCTCTACAGGGGGCGGTGAGACCCAGTACTTC. This sequence encodes CASSIPSTGGGETQYF. The rearrangement links TRBV19 to TRBJ2-5; 9 bases are a match to TRBD1. The CDR3 contains 16 residues. J was trimmed by 5 bases and V by 3 bases; bases with no gene match: 10. Germline CDR1 is LNHDA and CDR2 is SQIVND (reference sequence).

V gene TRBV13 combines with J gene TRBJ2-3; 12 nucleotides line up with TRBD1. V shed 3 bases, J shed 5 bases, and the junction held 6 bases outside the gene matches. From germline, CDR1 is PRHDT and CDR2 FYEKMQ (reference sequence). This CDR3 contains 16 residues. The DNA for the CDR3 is TGTGCCAGCAGCTTGGCGGGACAGGGGGCAAGAGATACGCAGTATTTT. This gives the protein CASSLAGQGARDTQYF.

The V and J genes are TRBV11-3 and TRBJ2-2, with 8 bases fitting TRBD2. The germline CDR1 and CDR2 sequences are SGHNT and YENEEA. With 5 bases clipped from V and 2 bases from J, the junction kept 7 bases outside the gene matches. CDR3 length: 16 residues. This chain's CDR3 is CASSPLTSANTGELFF. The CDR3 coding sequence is TGTGCCAGCAGCCCATTGACTAGCGCAAACACCGGGGAGCTGTTTTTT.

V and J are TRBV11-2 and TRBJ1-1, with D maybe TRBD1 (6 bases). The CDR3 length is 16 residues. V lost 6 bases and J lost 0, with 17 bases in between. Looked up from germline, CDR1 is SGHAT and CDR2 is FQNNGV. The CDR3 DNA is TGTGCCAGCAGTTCCGACAGGAGACTCATGAACACTGAAGCTTTCTTT. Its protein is CASSSDRRLMNTEAFF.

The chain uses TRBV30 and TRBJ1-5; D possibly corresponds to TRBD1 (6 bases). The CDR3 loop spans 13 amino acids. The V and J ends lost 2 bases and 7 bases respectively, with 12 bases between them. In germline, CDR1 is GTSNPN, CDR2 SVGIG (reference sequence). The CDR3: CAWSQTGTQPQHF. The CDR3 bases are TGTGCCTGGAGTCAAACAGGGACCCAGCCCCAGCATTTT.

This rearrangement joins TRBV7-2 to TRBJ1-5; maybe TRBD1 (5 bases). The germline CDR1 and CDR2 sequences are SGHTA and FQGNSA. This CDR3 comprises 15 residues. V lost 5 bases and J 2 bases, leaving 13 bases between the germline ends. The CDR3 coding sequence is TGTGCCAGCAGCCAACAGGTTGGGGGCAATCAGCCCCAGCATTTT. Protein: CASSQQVGGNQPQHF.

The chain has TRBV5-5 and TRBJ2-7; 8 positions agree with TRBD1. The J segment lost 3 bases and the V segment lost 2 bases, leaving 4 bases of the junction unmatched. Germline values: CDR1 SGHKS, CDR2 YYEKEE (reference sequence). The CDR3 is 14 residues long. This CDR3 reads CASSFTGGGYEQYF. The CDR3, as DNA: TGTGCCAGCAGCTTTACAGGGGGAGGCTACGAGCAGTACTTC.

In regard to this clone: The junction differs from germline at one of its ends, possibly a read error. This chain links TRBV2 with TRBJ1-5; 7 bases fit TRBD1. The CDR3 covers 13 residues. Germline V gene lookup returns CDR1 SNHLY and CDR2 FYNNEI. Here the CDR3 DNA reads TGTGTCAGCAAGGACAGGAACAATCAGCCCCAGCATTTT. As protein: CVSKDRNNQPQHF.

The CDR3 reads CASNPHGTGGAGTEAFF. CDR3 DNA sequence: TGTGCCAGCAACCCCCATGGGACAGGGGGTGCCGGCACTGAAGCTTTCTTT. The rearrangement links TRBV5-4 to TRBJ1-1; 11 nucleotides match TRBD1. This CDR3 contains 17 residues. CDR1 is SGHNT and CDR2 is YYREEE in the germline V gene (reference sequence). After removal of 6 bases from V and 4 bases from J, the junction contained 14 bases not matched to a gene.